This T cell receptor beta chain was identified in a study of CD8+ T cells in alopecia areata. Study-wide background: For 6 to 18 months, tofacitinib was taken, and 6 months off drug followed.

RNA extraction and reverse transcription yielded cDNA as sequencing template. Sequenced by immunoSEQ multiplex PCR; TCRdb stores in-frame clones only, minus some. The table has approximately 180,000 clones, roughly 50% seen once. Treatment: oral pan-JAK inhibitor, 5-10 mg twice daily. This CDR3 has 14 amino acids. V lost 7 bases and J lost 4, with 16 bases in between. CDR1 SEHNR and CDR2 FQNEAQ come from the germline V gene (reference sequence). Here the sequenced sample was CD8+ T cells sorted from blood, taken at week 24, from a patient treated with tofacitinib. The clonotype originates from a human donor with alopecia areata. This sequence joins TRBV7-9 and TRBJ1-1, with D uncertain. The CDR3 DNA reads TGTGCCAGCATACCAAAAGAGGCAGGCACTGAAGCTTTCTTT. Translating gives CASIPKEAGTEAFF.